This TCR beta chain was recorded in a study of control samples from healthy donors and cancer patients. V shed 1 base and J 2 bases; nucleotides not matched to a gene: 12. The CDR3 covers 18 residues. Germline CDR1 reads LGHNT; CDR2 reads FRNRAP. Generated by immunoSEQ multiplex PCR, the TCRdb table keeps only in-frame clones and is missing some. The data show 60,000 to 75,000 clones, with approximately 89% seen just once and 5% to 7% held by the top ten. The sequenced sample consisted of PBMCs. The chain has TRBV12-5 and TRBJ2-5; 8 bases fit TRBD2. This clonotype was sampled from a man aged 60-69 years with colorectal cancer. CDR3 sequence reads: CASGLGFTQRGPQETQYF. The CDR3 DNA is TGTGCTAGTGGTTTGGGCTTCACCCAGCGGGGGCCTCAAGAGACCCAGTACTTC.